The next 30 T cell receptor beta chains were all read from a single sample in a study of tumor-infiltrating lymphocytes in primary liver carcinoma. Co-extraction of both nucleic acids (RNA and DNA) used roughly 19-33 mg of unsorted bulk tissue. A constant-region primer primed TCR beta cDNA synthesis from 450 to 550 ng of total RNA. For TCR beta, libraries were produced by three nested multiplex PCR rounds using slightly modified ARM-PCR. For around 9 cycles apiece, the opening two PCR rounds ran with TRBV1-TRBV30 forward primers and a C-beta reverse primer. TCRdb used MiXCR to reprocess the multiplex PCR reads, holding one entry per CDR3 protein. The table shows approximately 80,000 distinct CDR3 sequences, with 69% occurring only once. Sequencing was done on a sample of tumor-adjacent normal liver tissue. The receptors stem from a man aged 40-50 years with primary liver carcinoma and hepatitis B virus infection.

About this clonotype itself: This may come from a read error, since a much larger clone is one base off. The V and J genes are TRBV5-1 and TRBJ2-5; 7 positions match TRBD1. Germline assignment: CDR1 SGHRS and CDR2 YFSETQ. This CDR3 is 14 amino acids long. With 3 bases clipped from V and 2 bases from J, the junction kept 4 bases outside the gene matches. Here the CDR3 reads CASSSSTGQETQYF. The CDR3 DNA sequence: TGCGCCAGCAGCTCCTCGACAGGGCAAGAGACCCAGTACTTC.

Remarks on this clonotype: A read error may account for a junction end that differs from germline. The chain couples TRBV6-1 to TRBJ2-1; D is perhaps TRBD1 (6 bases). Germline values: CDR1 MNHNS, CDR2 SASEGT. The CDR3 length is 15 residues. The CDR3 is CASSGLVDSYNEQFF. CDR3 DNA sequence: TGTGCCAGTAGTGGGCTAGTGGACAGCTACAATGAGCAGTTCTTC.

Of note for this clonotype: The conserved closing phenylalanine or tryptophan is absent in this CDR3, likely reflecting a read error. The gene calls are TRBV5-1 and TRBJ2-7; D might be TRBD2 (6 bases). V lost 1 base, J lost 0 bases, and 11 bases lay in between. The CDR3 is made up of 15 amino acids. Germline values: CDR1 SGHRS, CDR2 YFSETQ. The CDR3 protein is CASSLTSWSSYEQYL. CDR3 DNA: TGCGCCAGCAGCTTGACTAGCTGGAGCTCCTACGAGCAGTACTTG.

J is TRBJ2-7 and V is TRBV6-5; TRBD1 aligns across 7 bases. The length of the CDR3 is 13 residues. Germline V gene lookup returns CDR1 MNHEY and CDR2 SVGAGI. The CDR3, as DNA: TGTACCAACACCCCCGACAGGGCCTACGAGCAGTACTTC. It translates to CTNTPDRAYEQYF.

Worth noting for this clonotype: One end of the junction fails to match germline, which may point to a read error. V is TRBV4-2 and J is TRBJ2-7; 8 bases line up with TRBD1. The CDR3 sequence is 16 residues long. Germline V gene sequence: CDR1 LGHNA, CDR2 YNFKEQ. The CDR3 sequence is CASSLGSRGHIYEQYF. CDR3 nucleotides: TGTGCCAGTAGCCTTGGGAGCAGGGGGCATATCTACGAGCAGTACTTC.

Concerning this clonotype itself: A read error may account for a junction end that differs from germline. The rearrangement links TRBV11-2 to TRBJ2-7; perhaps TRBD2 as D (6 bases). The CDR3 is made up of 15 amino acids. Germline V gene data show CDR1 as SGHAT and CDR2 as FQNNGV. In DNA, the CDR3 is TGTGCCAGTAGCTTCATGACAGATTCGGACTACGAGCAGTATTTC. This encodes CASSFMTDSDYEQYF.

This clonotype was found many times. This CDR3 is CASSSNTLQETQYF. In nucleotides, the CDR3 is TGTGCCAGCAGTTCCAATACACTTCAAGAGACCCAGTACTTC. This chain joins TRBV28 and TRBJ2-5; D unclear. The CDR3 runs to 14 residues. V was clipped by 4 bases and J by 2 bases, with 11 bases between them. CDR1 is MDHEN and CDR2 is SYDVKM in the germline V gene.

This chain links TRBV11-2 with TRBJ2-7; 10 nucleotides agree with TRBD2. The CDR3 contains 15 residues. Germline V gives CDR1 SGHAT, CDR2 FQNNGV. V lost 7 bases, J lost 2 bases, and 8 bases stayed unmatched. CDR3: CASNFGLAVAYEQYF. As DNA, the CDR3 is TGTGCCAGCAACTTCGGACTAGCGGTGGCCTACGAGCAGTACTTC.

As to this clonotype: Mismatch with germline at one junction end may stem from a read error. The genes are TRBV11-2 and TRBJ2-2, with 9 bases that match TRBD1. The CDR3 totals 16 residues. Germline V gene data show CDR1 as SGHAT and CDR2 as FQNNGV. The DNA for the CDR3 is TGTGTCACCCATGATCCAGGGACAGGGAACACTGGGGAGCTGTTTTTT. Its translation: CVTHDPGTGNTGELFF.

In the case of this clonotype: The junction differs from germline at one of its ends, possibly a read error. The V call is TRBV4-3, the J call TRBJ2-7; 7 bases map to TRBD2. The CDR3 has 15 residues. Germline V CDR1 and CDR2: LGHNA, YSLEER. CDR3 DNA: TGCGCCAACAGCCATGATCGGGAGGCTCCCTACGAGCAATACTTC. Translation: CANSHDREAPYEQYF.

This clonotype was recorded at least ten times. The chain joins TRBV28 to TRBJ2-1, with unresolved D. Germline CDR1 reads MDHEN; CDR2 reads SYDVKM. There are 12 residues in the CDR3. V was cut by 6 bases and J by 15 bases, with 18 bases left in between. CDR3 sequence: CASSSLKSPGFF. The CDR3 coding sequence is TGTGCCAGCAGCTCTCTAAAGAGCCCTGGGTTCTTC. Filled out from reference TRBV28 and TRBJ2-1, the complete variable domain reads DVKVTQSSRYLVKRTGEKVFLECVQDMDHENMFWYRQDPGLGLRLIYFSYDVKMKEKGDIPEGYSVSREKKERFSLILESASTNQTSMYLCASSSLKSPGFFGPGTRLTVL.

A note on this clonotype: A much larger clone differs by one base, so this may be a read error. The CDR3 end shows no conserved phenylalanine or tryptophan, and so a read error is likely. The gene calls are TRBV5-1 and TRBJ2-1; no definite D call. This CDR3 region has 15 residues. Germline V gene lookup returns CDR1 SGHRS and CDR2 YFSETQ. Trimming took off 0 bases at V and 0 bases at J, with 7 bases between the two ends. The CDR3 loop reads CASSLGSSSYNEQFI. In nucleotides, the CDR3 is TGCGCCAGCAGCTTGGGCTCCAGCTCCTACAATGAGCAGTTCATC.

V is TRBV11-2 and J is TRBJ2-1; perhaps TRBD2 as D (6 bases). This CDR3 region has 16 residues. V dropped 10 bases and J dropped 7 bases, with 26 bases sitting between them. Looked up from germline, CDR1 is SGHAT and CDR2 is FQNNGV. CDR3 protein: CANSLELLARMNEQFF. The DNA of the CDR3 is TGTGCCAACAGTCTAGAGCTCCTAGCGAGAATGAATGAGCAGTTCTTC.

This clonotype was counted between two and nine times. The germline gene is not matched at one end of the junction; a read error may be the cause. The chain combines TRBV11-2 with TRBJ2-3, with D tentatively TRBD1 or TRBD2 (5 bases each). The CDR3 spans 15 residues. Germline lookup yields CDR1 SGHAT and CDR2 FQNNGV. The CDR3 sequence: CTSSSTGAGAYTQYF. DNA for the CDR3: TGTACCAGCAGTTCAACCGGGGCTGGGGCTTATACGCAGTATTTT.

Concerning this clonotype itself: An end of the junction differs from the germline gene, which may be a read error. The rearrangement links TRBV6-5 to TRBJ2-7, with 9 bases that match TRBD2. Germline CDR1 reads MNHEY; CDR2 reads SVGAGI. This CDR3 spans 15 amino acids. The CDR3 DNA reads TGTGCCAACAGTTATCAGGCTAGCGGGATATATGAGCAGTACTTC. Amino acids: CANSYQASGIYEQYF.

This chain joins TRBV4-1 and TRBJ2-1; 7 bases agree with TRBD2. Losses at the gene ends were 2 bases for V and 3 bases for J; bases not matched to a gene: 10. The V gene's germline CDR1 is MGHRA and CDR2 YSYEKL. The CDR3 spans 17 residues. The CDR3 sequence is CASSQSDTCGSYNEQFF. CDR3 DNA sequence: TGCGCCAGCAGCCAAAGCGACACATGCGGGAGCTACAATGAGCAGTTCTTC.

The table lists this clonotype with many counts. A read error is possible here, since a much larger clone lies one base away. The chain links TRBV11-1 to TRBJ2-7, with 7 bases lining up with TRBD1. Germline V CDR1 and CDR2: SGHAT, FQDESV (reference sequence). CDR3 length: 13 residues. The DNA for the CDR3 is TGTGCCGGCAGGGGGAAGCGATCCTACGAGCAGTACTTC. This codes for CAGRGKRSYEQYF. The complete variable domain, with remaining parts taken from reference TRBV11-1 and TRBJ2-7, reads EAEVAQSPRYKITEKSQAVAFWCDPISGHATLYWYRQILGQGPELLVQFQDESVVDDSQLPKDRFSAERLKGVDSTLKIQPAELGDSAMYLCAGRGKRSYEQYFGPGTRLTVT.

This clonotype appeared a few times. V usage is TRBV7-3 and J usage is TRBJ2-2, with TRBD1 as a possible D gene (5 bases). This CDR3 is built from 14 residues. V was pared by 2 bases and J by 7 bases, with 11 bases between. Germline V gene lookup returns CDR1 SGHTA and CDR2 FQGTGA. CDR3: CASSLYQGSGELFF. CDR3 sequence (DNA): TGTGCCAGCAGCTTATACCAGGGAAGCGGGGAGCTGTTTTTT.

The chain carries TRBV11-2 and TRBJ2-1; D assignment may be TRBD1 or TRBD2 (5 bases each). The CDR3 consists of 15 residues. CDR1 SGHAT and CDR2 FQNNGV come from the germline V gene. V lost 9 bases to trimming and J lost 1 base, with 16 bases between them. The CDR3 nucleotides are TGTGCCAGTAGCCCCGGGGCTTCTTCCTACAATGAGCAGTTCTTC. Its translation: CASSPGASSYNEQFF.

This clonotype was detected a few times. This sequence joins TRBV6-6 and TRBJ1-5; D is unresolved. In germline, CDR1 is MNHNY, CDR2 SVGAGI (reference sequence). This CDR3 comprises 15 residues. Trimming stripped 2 bases from V and 0 bases from J, with 8 bases between. CDR3 residues: CASSYGRYSNQPQHF. CDR3 sequence (DNA): TGTGCCAGCAGTTACGGGCGTTATAGCAATCAGCCCCAGCATTTT.

Comments on this clonotype: Germline and junction disagree at one end, which may indicate a read error. This chain joins TRBV11-2 and TRBJ1-1; D not resolved. The CDR3 spans 15 residues. Per germline, CDR1 SGHAT and CDR2 FQNNGV. The chain's CDR3 is CASSPRVGWNTGAFF. CDR3 sequence (DNA): TGTGCTAGCAGCCCGCGCGTAGGGTGGAACACTGGAGCTTTCTTT.

V is TRBV10-2 and J is TRBJ1-2, with D possibly being TRBD1 (5 bases). The V and J ends lost 2 bases and 4 bases respectively, with 32 bases between them. Per the germline V gene, CDR1 is WSHSY and CDR2 is SAAADI. The CDR3 has 21 amino acids. CDR3 in amino acids: CASSEDLVSGGNRRLGYGYTF. In DNA form, the CDR3 reads TGCGCCAGCAGTGAGGACTTAGTGTCGGGGGGTAACCGAAGATTGGGCTATGGCTACACCTTC.

Comments on this clonotype: One junction end disagrees with the germline gene, perhaps due to a read error. In DNA, the CDR3 is TGTACCAGCAGGGCGGGTGAGCTAGCGGGTGAGACCCAGTACTTC. It yields the protein CTSRAGELAGETQYF. The chain carries TRBV12-3 or TRBV12-4 and TRBJ2-5; 8 nucleotides line up with TRBD2. The CDR3 extends over 15 amino acids.

Of note for this clonotype: A read error may account for a junction end that differs from germline. V gene TRBV29-1 combines with J gene TRBJ1-1; no reliable D call. The CDR3 is 15 residues long. CDR1 SQVTM and CDR2 ANQGSEA come from the germline V gene. The CDR3 nucleotides read TGCAGCGTTCGGGCGGGGTGGGGAATGAACTCTGAAGTTTTCTTT. Protein sequence: CSVRAGWGMNSEVFF.

On this clonotype: One end of the junction does not line up with germline, which may come from a read error. This chain connects TRBV12-3 or TRBV12-4 to TRBJ2-2; 8 nucleotides align to TRBD1. The CDR3 extends over 14 amino acids. The CDR3 reads CASSHHRGADELFF. The CDR3 DNA reads TGTGCCAGCAGCCACCACAGGGGGGCCGATGAGCTGTTCTTT.

A word on this clonotype: Mismatch with germline at one junction end may stem from a read error. The chain has TRBV6-1 and TRBJ2-6, with a weak D call TRBD1 (5 bases). Germline CDR1 MNHNS, CDR2 SASEGT. CDR3 size: 15 residues. In nucleotides, the CDR3 is TGTGCCAGCAGTGGGACGGCCGATGGGGCCAGCGCCCTGATTTTC. Its translation is CASSGTADGASALIF.

This rearrangement joins TRBV12-3 or TRBV12-4 to TRBJ2-1; 10 bases agree with TRBD2. V shed 5 bases, J shed 8 bases, and the junction held 9 bases outside the gene matches. The CDR3 loop spans 15 amino acids. The CDR3, as DNA: TGTGCCAGCAGTATGCAAGCGGGAGGGCCCCATGAGCAGTTCTTC. It specifies CASSMQAGGPHEQFF.

This sequence joins TRBV18 and TRBJ2-7, with TRBD2 identical over 9 bases. V was pared by 2 bases and J by 1 base, with 6 bases of the junction left unmatched. The germline CDR1 and CDR2 sequences are KGHSH and LQKENI. CDR3 length: 16 amino acids. CDR3: CASSPAMGLASYEQYF. CDR3 DNA: TGTGCCAGCTCACCAGCGATGGGACTAGCATCCTACGAGCAGTACTTC.

This clonotype was recorded a few times. The rearrangement joins TRBV4-1 to TRBJ2-7, with D perhaps TRBD1 or TRBD2 (5 bases each). This CDR3 is 15 amino acids long. Germline V lookup: CDR1 MGHRA, CDR2 YSYEKL. The CDR3 region is CTCTPGTSGAYEQYF. Written as DNA, the CDR3 is TGCACCTGCACGCCGGGGACCAGTGGGGCCTACGAGCAGTACTTC.

Only one count was recorded for this clonotype. One end of the junction is discordant with germline, which a read error may explain. The J gene is TRBJ2-5, the V gene TRBV14; the D call may be TRBD1 or TRBD2 (6 bases each). The germline CDR1 and CDR2 sequences are SGHDN and FVKESK. The CDR3 consists of 14 residues. Written as DNA, the CDR3 is TGTGCCAACAGCCAAGATAGGAGGGGGGAGACCCAGTACTTC. It yields the protein CANSQDRRGETQYF.